This T cell receptor beta chain was documented in a study of blood T cell repertoires in COVID-19. Study information: Some COVID-19 samples were acute and others convalescent; all came from the United States, Italy and Spain.

The Seattle patients, enrolled during active infection, were followed longitudinally. The germline gives CDR1 WNHNN, CDR2 SYGVQD (reference sequence). The trim removed 6 bases at V and 6 bases at J, leaving 8 bases unmatched. The CDR3 contains 15 residues. Per the original methods: Nucleated cell counts were estimated from reference gene primer amplification. Sequencing was performed with immunoSEQ multiplex PCR; in TCRdb, only in-frame clones are kept and a portion is missing. That table gives V, J and clone size, and the DNA gave D and trimming. The sample carries approximately 300,000 clones, about 90% recorded once.

This sequence was found in a middle-aged woman with COVID-19, enrolled during active disease. The V call is TRBV10-1, the J call TRBJ2-2; 9 bases fit TRBD2. What was sequenced was peripheral blood. DNA for the CDR3: TGCGCCAGCAGGGTGACTAGCGGCCCCGCCGGGGAGCTGTTTTTT. Amino acids: CASRVTSGPAGELFF.